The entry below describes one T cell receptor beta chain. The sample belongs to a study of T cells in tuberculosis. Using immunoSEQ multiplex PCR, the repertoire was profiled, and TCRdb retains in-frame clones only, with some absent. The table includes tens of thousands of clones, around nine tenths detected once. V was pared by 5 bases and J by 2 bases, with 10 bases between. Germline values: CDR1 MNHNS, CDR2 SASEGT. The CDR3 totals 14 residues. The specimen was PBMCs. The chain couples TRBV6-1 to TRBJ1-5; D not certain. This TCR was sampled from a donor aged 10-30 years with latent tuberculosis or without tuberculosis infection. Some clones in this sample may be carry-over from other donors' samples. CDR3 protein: CASSLAVGNQPQHF. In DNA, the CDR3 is TGTGCCAGCAGTCTCGCGGTAGGCAATCAGCCCCAGCATTTT.